Sequencing of this T cell receptor beta chain was carried out in a study of T cell responses to AZD1222 COVID-19 vaccine. Study-level background: Pooling of second doses given at about 4 or about 12 weeks was done.

Sequencing used immunoSEQ multiplex PCR; TCRdb keeps in-frame clones, though not all of them. This table has roughly 130,000 clones, roughly 90% appearing once. This clone appeared once. The sequence was obtained from an adult in good health. Sequencing was performed on peripheral blood, taken on day 0 of AZD1222 vaccination.

The CDR3 region has the DNA TGCGCCAGCAGGGACTCCGTCGGGGGAGGAGGTCCAGATACGCAGTATTTT. This sequence encodes CASRDSVGGGGPDTQYF. The V and J genes are TRBV5-1 and TRBJ2-3; possibly TRBD2 for D (6 bases). Germline V gives CDR1 SGHRS, CDR2 YFSETQ. The CDR3 loop spans 17 amino acids. V lost 5 bases and J 4 bases, leaving 23 bases between the germline ends.